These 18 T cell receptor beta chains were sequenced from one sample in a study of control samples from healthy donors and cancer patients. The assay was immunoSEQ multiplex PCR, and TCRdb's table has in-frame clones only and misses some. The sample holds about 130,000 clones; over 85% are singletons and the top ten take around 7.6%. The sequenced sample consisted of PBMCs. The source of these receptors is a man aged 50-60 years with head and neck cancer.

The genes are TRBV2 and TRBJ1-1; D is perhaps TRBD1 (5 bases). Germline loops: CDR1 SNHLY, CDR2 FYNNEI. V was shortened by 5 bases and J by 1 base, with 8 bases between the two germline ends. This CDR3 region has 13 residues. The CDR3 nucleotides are TGTGCCAGCAGTCGGGACGGGAACACTGAAGCTTTCTTT. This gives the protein CASSRDGNTEAFF.

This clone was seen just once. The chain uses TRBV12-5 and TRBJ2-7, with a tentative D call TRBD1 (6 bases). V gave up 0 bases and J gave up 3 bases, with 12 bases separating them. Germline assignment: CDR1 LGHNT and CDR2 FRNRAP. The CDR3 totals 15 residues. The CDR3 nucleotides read TGTGCTAGTGGTTTGGTACCAGGGGTCAGCTACGAGCAGTACTTC. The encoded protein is CASGLVPGVSYEQYF. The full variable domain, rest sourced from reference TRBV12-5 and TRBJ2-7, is DARVTQTPRHKVTEMGQEVTMRCQPILGHNTVFWYRQTMMQGLELLAYFRNRAPLDDSGMPKDRFSAEMPDATLATLKIQPSEPRDSAVYFCASGLVPGVSYEQYFGPGTRLTVT.

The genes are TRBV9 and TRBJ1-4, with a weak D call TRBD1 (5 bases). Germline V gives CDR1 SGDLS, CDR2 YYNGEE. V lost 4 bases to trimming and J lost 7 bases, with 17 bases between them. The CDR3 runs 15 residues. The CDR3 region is CASSSGGTMGEKLFF. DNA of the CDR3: TGTGCCAGCAGCTCCGGCGGGACGATGGGTGAAAAACTGTTTTTT. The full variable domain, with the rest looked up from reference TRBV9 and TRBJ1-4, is DSGVTQTPKHLITATGQRVTLRCSPRSGDLSVYWYQQSLDQGLQFLIQYYNGEERAKGNILERFSAQQFPDLHSELNLSSLELGDSALYFCASSSGGTMGEKLFFGSGTQLSVL.

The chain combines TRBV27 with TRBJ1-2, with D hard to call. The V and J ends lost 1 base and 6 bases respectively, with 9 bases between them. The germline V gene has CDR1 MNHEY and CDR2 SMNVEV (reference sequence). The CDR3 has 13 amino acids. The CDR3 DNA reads TGTGCCAGCAGTTTATTGGGAGGCAATGGCTACACCTTC. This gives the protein CASSLLGGNGYTF.

The CDR3 DNA reads TGCGCCAGCAGTGAAGCAGGCGGTTATAGCAATCAGCCCCAGCATTTT. This translates into CASSEAGGYSNQPQHF. The genes are TRBV10-2 and TRBJ1-5; unclear D gene. V was trimmed by 3 bases and J by 0 bases, leaving 12 bases between them. The CDR3 spans 16 residues. Germline assignment: CDR1 WSHSY and CDR2 SAAADI.

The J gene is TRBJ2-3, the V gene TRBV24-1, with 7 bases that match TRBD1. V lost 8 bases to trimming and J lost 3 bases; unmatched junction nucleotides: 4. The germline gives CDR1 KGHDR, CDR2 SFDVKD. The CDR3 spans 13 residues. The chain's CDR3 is CATIDRATDTQYF. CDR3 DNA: TGTGCCACCATTGACAGGGCAACAGATACGCAGTATTTT.

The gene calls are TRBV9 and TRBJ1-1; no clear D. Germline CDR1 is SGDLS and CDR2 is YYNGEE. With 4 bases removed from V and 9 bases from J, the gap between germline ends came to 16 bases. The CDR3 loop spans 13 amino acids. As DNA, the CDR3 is TGTGCCAGCAGCCTAAACGGGTATTCTCAAGCTTTCTTT. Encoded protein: CASSLNGYSQAFF.

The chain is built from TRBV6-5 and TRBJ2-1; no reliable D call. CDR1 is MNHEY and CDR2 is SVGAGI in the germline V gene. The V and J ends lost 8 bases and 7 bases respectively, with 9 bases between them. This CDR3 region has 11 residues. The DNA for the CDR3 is TGTGCCAGCCCCAGGCTAAATGAGCAGTTCTTC. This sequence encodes CASPRLNEQFF.

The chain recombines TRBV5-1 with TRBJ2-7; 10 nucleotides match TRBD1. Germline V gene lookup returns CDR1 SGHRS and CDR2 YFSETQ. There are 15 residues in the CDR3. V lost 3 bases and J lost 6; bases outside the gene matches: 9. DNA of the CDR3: TGCGCCAGCAGCTCCCGGGACAGGGGACGAGGCGAGCAGTACTTC. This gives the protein CASSSRDRGRGEQYF.

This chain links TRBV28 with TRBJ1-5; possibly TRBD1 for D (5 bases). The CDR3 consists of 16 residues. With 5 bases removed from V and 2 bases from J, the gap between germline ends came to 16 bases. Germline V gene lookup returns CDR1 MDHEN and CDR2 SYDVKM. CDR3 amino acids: CASSGRGPWGNQPQHF. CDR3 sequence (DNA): TGTGCCAGCAGTGGTAGGGGACCCTGGGGCAATCAGCCCCAGCATTTT.

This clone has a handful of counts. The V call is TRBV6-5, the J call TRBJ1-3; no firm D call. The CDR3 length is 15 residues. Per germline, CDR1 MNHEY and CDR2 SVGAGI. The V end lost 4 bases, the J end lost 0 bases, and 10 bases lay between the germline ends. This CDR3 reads CASSSTGISGNTIYF. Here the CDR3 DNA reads TGTGCCAGCAGTTCGACTGGGATCTCTGGAAACACCATATATTTT.

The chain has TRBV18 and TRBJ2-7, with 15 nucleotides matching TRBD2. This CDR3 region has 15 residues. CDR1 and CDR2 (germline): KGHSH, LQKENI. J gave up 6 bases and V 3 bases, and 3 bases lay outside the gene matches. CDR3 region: CASSPGLAGGFEQYF. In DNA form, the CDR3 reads TGTGCCAGCTCACCGGGACTAGCGGGAGGATTCGAGCAGTACTTC.

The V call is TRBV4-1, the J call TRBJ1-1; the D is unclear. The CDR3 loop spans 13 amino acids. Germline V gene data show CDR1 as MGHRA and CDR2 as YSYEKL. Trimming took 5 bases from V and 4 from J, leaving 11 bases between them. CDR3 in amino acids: CASSTLSSTEAFF. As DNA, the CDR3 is TGCGCCAGCAGCACCTTGTCGAGCACTGAAGCTTTCTTT.

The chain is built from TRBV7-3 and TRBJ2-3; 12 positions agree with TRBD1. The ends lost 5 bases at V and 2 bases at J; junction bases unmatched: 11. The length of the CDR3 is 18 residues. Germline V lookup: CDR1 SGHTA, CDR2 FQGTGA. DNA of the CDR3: TGTGCCAGCAGCACCTACAGTCCGGGACAGGGGGCCACAGATACGCAGTATTTT. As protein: CASSTYSPGQGATDTQYF.

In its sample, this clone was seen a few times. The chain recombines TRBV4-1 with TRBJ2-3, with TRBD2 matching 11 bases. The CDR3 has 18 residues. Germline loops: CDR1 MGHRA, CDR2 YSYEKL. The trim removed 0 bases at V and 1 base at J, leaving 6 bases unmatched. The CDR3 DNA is TGCGCCAGCAGCCAAGATCGACTAGCGGGGACTCGCACAGATACGCAGTATTTT. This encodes CASSQDRLAGTRTDTQYF.

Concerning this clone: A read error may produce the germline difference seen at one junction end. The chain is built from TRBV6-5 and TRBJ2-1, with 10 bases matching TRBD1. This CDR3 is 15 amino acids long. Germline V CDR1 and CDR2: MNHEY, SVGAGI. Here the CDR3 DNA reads TGTGCCAGCAGTTACCGGGGACAGGGGAACAACGAGCAGTTCTTC. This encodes CASSYRGQGNNEQFF.

The chain's CDR3 is CASRETGFHEQYF. As DNA, the CDR3 is TGTGCCAGCAGGGAGACAGGGTTCCACGAGCAGTACTTC. V and J are TRBV6-5 and TRBJ2-7; TRBD1 matches 7 bases. Trimming at V came to 6 bases and at J to 5 bases, leaving 7 bases not matched to a gene. The germline CDR1 and CDR2 sequences are MNHEY and SVGAGI. The CDR3 loop spans 13 amino acids.

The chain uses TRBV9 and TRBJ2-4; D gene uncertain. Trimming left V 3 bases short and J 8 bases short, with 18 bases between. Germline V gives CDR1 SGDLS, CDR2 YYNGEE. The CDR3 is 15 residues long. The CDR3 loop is CASSAAPQPKDIQYF. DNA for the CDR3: TGTGCCAGCAGCGCGGCCCCACAGCCCAAGGACATTCAGTACTTC.